What follows describes a single TCR beta chain. Antigen: not known. When sampled, the donors appeared nominally healthy, though they likely had unrecorded immune exposures. The PCR was carried out with 60 Vbeta primers and 13 Jbeta primers. Profiling relied on immunoSEQ multiplex PCR, and the TCRdb table lists in-frame clones only, not all of them. The sample lists 150,000 to 200,000 clones; roughly 76% were seen once. The data originate from a study of cytomegalovirus exposure and HLA in healthy donors. The germline V gene encodes CDR1 SGHTA and CDR2 FQGNSA. Trimming took off 5 bases at V and 2 bases at J, with 12 bases between the two ends. The CDR3 sequence is 14 residues long. Study-wide points: In vitro data verified a few CMV-associated chains as specific for CMV antigens. What TCR beta sequences reportedly achieved was accurate prediction of HLA-A and HLA-B alleles in most subjects. Later analysis identified a missense DCLRE1C variant that was linked to TCR beta V- and J-gene trimming.

The sequenced sample was PBMCs. The chain uses TRBV7-2 and TRBJ2-5; weak D call: TRBD1 (6 bases). The receptor was derived from a human donor in good health. The CDR3 DNA sequence: TGTGCCAGCAGCCCCGGACAGTTACAAGAGACCCAGTACTTC. Translation: CASSPGQLQETQYF.